These T cell receptor beta chains were read from a single sample in a study of T cells after yellow fever vaccination. Using its own MiXCR run on the 5' RACE reads, TCRdb lists one record per CDR3 protein. The table includes approximately 350,000 distinct CDR3 sequences, around a tenth detected once. Sample: PBMCs, taken on the day of the first yellow fever vaccination. Receptors originate from a man younger than 35 who received the YFV17D yellow fever vaccine. The CDR3 runs from the conserved cysteine through the conserved F or W. A D gene is named only where the DNA matches it firmly. Where a row states a size, it is once, few, many or the class of an expanded clone; other rows omit it.

TRBJ2-1 NA NA TRBV12-3/TRBV12-4 TGTGCCAGCACCCGGACCCCCTACAATGAGCAGTTCTTC CASTRTPYNEQFF
TRBJ1-1 NA TRBD1 TRBV29-1 TGCAGCGTTTTCACAGGGGGCACTGAAGCTTTCTTT CSVFTGGTEAFF
TRBJ1-4 few NA TRBV18 TGTGCCAGCTCACCACCGGGCAGCGAAAGAAATGAAAAACTGTTTTTT CASSPPGSERNEKLFF
TRBJ1-1 NA NA TRBV20-1 TGCAGTGCTATCAAGGACAGTAACACTGAAGCTTTCTTT CSAIKDSNTEAFF
TRBJ2-1 few NA TRBV6-1 TGTGCCAGCATCTCACGAAACTACAATGAGCAGTTCTTC CASISRNYNEQFF
TRBJ2-3 few NA TRBV10-2 TGCGCCAGCAGTGTTGCGCAAGATACGCAGTATTTT CASSVAQDTQYF
TRBJ1-1 few TRBD1 TRBV11-2 TGTGCCAGCAGCCCATTGGGGACAGGGGCGGCTGAAGCTTTCTTT CASSPLGTGAAEAFF
TRBJ2-2 NA TRBD1 TRBV7-2 TGTGCCAGCAGCTTGATAGGACAGGGTGGCGGGGAGCTGTTTTTT CASSLIGQGGGELFF
TRBJ2-1 NA NA TRBV3-1 TGTGCCAGCAGCCAAGAACTCCAGGGACCGTCAAATGAGCAGTTCTTC CASSQELQGPSNEQFF
TRBJ2-5 few NA TRBV27 TGTGCCAGCAGTTTATGGGGCGGCTCCAGGGAGACCCAGTACTTC CASSLWGGSRETQYF
TRBJ2-3 NA NA TRBV12-5 TGTGCTAGTGGTTTGGGGGGACCTAGCACAGATACGCAGTATTTT CASGLGGPSTDTQYF
TRBJ2-3 NA TRBD2 TRBV4-1 TGCGCCAGCAGCCACCGGGGGGGCAGCCCAGATACGCAGTATTTT CASSHRGGSPDTQYF
TRBJ1-1 few NA TRBV20-1 TGCAGTGCTAGGGGCTGGAGGGGCACTGAAGCTTTCTTT CSARGWRGTEAFF
TRBJ2-7 NA NA TRBV13 TGTGCCAGCAGCTTAGGTCCTAACAACGAGCAGTACTTC CASSLGPNNEQYF
TRBJ1-6 NA NA TRBV24-1 TGTGCCACCAGTGGGACAGTATTGTATAATTCACCCCTCCACTTT CATSGTVLYNSPLHF
TRBJ2-5 many TRBD2 TRBV12-3/TRBV12-4 TGTGCCAGCAGCCACCCTGCGGGGGTTCTCGGAGAGACCCAGTACTTC CASSHPAGVLGETQYF
TRBJ2-7 few NA TRBV3-1 TGTGCCAGCACCCGAGACCTCCCGAGCTACGAGCAGTACTTC CASTRDLPSYEQYF
TRBJ2-7 NA NA TRBV7-9 TGTGCCAGCAGCCCAAAGGGGCCCCACGAGCAGTACTTC CASSPKGPHEQYF
TRBJ1-2 NA NA TRBV7-2 TGTGCCGGACCACCGCAAGGGCACCTTTATGGCTACACCTTC CAGPPQGHLYGYTF
TRBJ2-7 NA NA TRBV7-9 TGTGCCAGCAGCTTAAACCGGTACGAGCAGTACTTC CASSLNRYEQYF
TRBJ1-1 few NA TRBV7-6 TGTGCCAGCAGCTCCATCAGGGTGAACACTGAAGCTTTCTTT CASSSIRVNTEAFF
TRBJ1-6 NA NA TRBV27 TGTGCCAGCAGTTCCCGCCCGACAGGATATAATTCACCCCTCCACTTT CASSSRPTGYNSPLHF
TRBJ1-5 NA NA TRBV15 TGTGCCACCAGCCCCGGGAGCAATCAGCCCCAGCATTTT CATSPGSNQPQHF
TRBJ1-1 few NA TRBV7-2 TGTGCCAGCAGCCTAACAGGGCTAGCTGAAGCTTTCTTT CASSLTGLAEAFF
TRBJ1-2 few NA TRBV29-1 TGCAGCGTTGAGGCCCCAGGGAATGGCTACACCTTC CSVEAPGNGYTF
TRBJ2-4 NA TRBD1 TRBV19 TGTGCCAGTAGTCCCCCCGGGACAGGGAAAAACATTCAGTACTTC CASSPPGTGKNIQYF
TRBJ2-2 NA NA TRBV10-3 TGTGCCATCAAGGGAGGACAGAACGGGGAGCTGTTTTTT CAIKGGQNGELFF